This TCR beta chain derives from a study of human T cells and chemical hapten exposure (dated by TCRdb to the early 2020s). Looking at the study overall: For sensitization, 2% DPC in acetone was applied to a roughly 2 cm by roughly 2 cm area of upper inner arm skin. Patients additionally received weekly therapeutic DPC doses to the scalp throughout the approximately 25-week study period. Patch testing was done on the upper back using Finn chambers containing 0.01% DPC, and results were scored after 6 days according to International Contact Dermatitis Research Group standards. The patient cohort, mostly female, included alopecia areata with under or over 50% scalp involvement, alopecia totalis and alopecia universalis. Libraries were pooled for sequencing, and per-sample TCR yields varied mainly because of small differences in library volumes within the pool. This study followed changes in the peripheral blood TCR repertoire in vivo during primary and secondary sensitization of alopecia patients to the hapten diphenylcyclopropenone (DPC). Blood was sampled from patients pre-sensitization (week 0) and at 2, 6 and about 24 weeks after DPC sensitization. Blood for TCR sequencing was provided by twenty-nine alopecia patients at one to four time points (pre-sensitization, 2, 6 and 24 weeks).

In its sample, this clonotype was seen many times. There is no known antigen for this receptor. Base qualities are not at hand, and no much larger clone is one base apart. Preparation of the library involved RACE. For sequencing, a NextSeq 500 was employed. Library preparation attached unique molecular identifiers to individual cDNA molecules for quantitative, reproducible TCR counting. Both TCR alpha and TCR beta chains were sequenced from each blood RNA sample. Under the source paper's analysis protocol: Samples had a median of about 90,000 TCRs, with a range from roughly 23,224 to 700,000. The Decombinator software suite was used to annotate the V, J and CDR3 of the TCR reads. For PS versus PT1 abundance plots, all samples were subsampled to the same number of TCRs (28,000). Expanded TCRs were defined as absent before sensitization and observed at least eight times at the 2-week time point. Starting from the raw public reads, TCRdb applied fastp trimming at Q25, assembled clones with MiXCR and retained in-frame beta chains. Identical CDR3 proteins give one entry, which carries the most common genes and DNA. V and J calls and clone size were set by TCRdb, not the authors. Recorded for this sample are a few hundred thousand distinct CDR3 sequences; under 6.5% of them occurred a single time. The top ten clones comprise about 5.6% of the sample.

Summary of the overall study and its limitations: After repeated subsampling, changes were observed in the strength of the expansion versus patch-test correlation and in the threshold at which the correlation became significant. DPC sensitization did not change how many TCRs were above 1 in 1000 frequency, and no evidence was found of alterations in global repertoire structure. All patients had alopecia, a presumed autoimmune disease, so their immune response might differ from that of healthy individuals. A positive correlation was found between the number of PT1 expanded TCRs and patch test score, with significance reached at thresholds 8, 16 and 32 but not 4. Significantly more large CDR3 similarity clusters were formed by expanded TCRs than by pre-sensitization or healthy control sets, consistent with antigen-driven responses.

Based on the germline V gene, the CDR1 and CDR2 sequences are SQVTM and ANQGSEA. The CDR3 covers 16 residues, taking in both the cysteine and the phenylalanine. CDR3 DNA is the only sequence kept; it has 48 bases, read in frame from the first base. V sheds 4 bases and J sheds 0 bases, leaving 16 bases between their ends. The time point label corresponds to: patch test 2, 6 weeks after DPC sensitization. The treatment or condition label of this sample denotes: therapeutic diphenylcyclopropenone sensitization with weekly scalp DPC. Blood at each patch-test visit was drawn before the patch test was applied. Patients were considered eligible if aged 18 to 70, diagnosed with alopecia and deemed suitable for DPC therapy, and patients were excluded if pregnant. Total RNA was isolated from unfractionated whole blood collected in Tempus Blood RNA tubes.

The source is a woman under 30 with alopecia areata. Some clones in this sample may be carry-over from other donors' samples. The specimen was whole blood, collected in connection with sensitization to the hapten diphenylcyclopropenone (DPC). The sequence is built from TRBV29-1 and TRBJ2-1, with the D segment possibly TRBD1 or TRBD2, each aligning over 5 bases. CDR3 loop: CSVGLRDPSSYNEQFF. DNA sequence: TGCAGCGTTGGGCTGAGGGACCCAAGCTCCTACAATGAGCAGTTCTTC.